Included here is one TCR beta chain sequence, with context. One base away lies a much larger clone, so this may be a sequencing read error. Axillary draining lymph nodes of breast cancer patients supplied the node samples. This record belongs to a study of breast tumors, draining lymph nodes, adjacent tissues. A single record per CDR3 protein comes from TCRdb applying MiXCR to the multiplex PCR reads. The sample contains approximately 100,000 distinct CDR3 sequences, about 29% of which appear only once. This sequence was found in a female donor with breast cancer. Some clones in this sample may be carry-over from other donors' samples. The material sequenced was axillary lymph node tissue.

The CDR3 bases are TGCAGTGCTAGCGGGGTAACCAATGAGCCGTTCTTC. As protein: CSASGVTNEPFF. V and J are TRBV20-1 and TRBJ2-1; D is perhaps TRBD2 (5 bases). Germline V lookup: CDR1 DFQATT, CDR2 SNEGSKA (reference sequence). This CDR3 has 12 amino acids.